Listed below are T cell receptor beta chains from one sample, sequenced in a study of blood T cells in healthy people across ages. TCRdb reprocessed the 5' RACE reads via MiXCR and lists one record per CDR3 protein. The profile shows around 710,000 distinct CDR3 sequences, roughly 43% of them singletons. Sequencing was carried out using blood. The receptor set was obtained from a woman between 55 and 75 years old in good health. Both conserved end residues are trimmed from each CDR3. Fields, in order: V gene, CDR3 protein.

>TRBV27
ASSQGVPYEQY
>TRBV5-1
ASGLAEGDTQY
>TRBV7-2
ASSTQAAETQY
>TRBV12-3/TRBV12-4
ASRTNHQENTEAF
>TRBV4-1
ASSQDLLASDEQF
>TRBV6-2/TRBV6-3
ATYLPGRPQETQY
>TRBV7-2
ASSLEGAQGTNEKLF
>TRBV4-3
ASSQSGRLGETQY
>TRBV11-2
ASSLEGSNYGYT
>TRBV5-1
ASSIGQGAGYT
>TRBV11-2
ASRSPRGSGRSNEQY
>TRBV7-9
ASSPTEGQPTSYGYT
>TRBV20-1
SATPLFVGAREQY
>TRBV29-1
SVGRATSTDTQY
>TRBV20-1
SATDPGTGGYT
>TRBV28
ASSLTGTSAGGTQY
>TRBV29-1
SVGSRGDNEQF
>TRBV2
ASKTSGGADTQY
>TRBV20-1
SASSDSHGYT
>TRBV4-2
ASSQDLVRAATQY
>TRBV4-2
ASSQEAQAYNSPLH
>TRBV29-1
SVEGLTGGTEAF
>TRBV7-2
ASSSLKPTGVGFNSPLH
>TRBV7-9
ASSWAGKNTGELF
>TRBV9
ASSESGTSYEQY
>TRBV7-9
ASSLAGDRPRH
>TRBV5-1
ASSKLAGGTADTQY
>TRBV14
ASSQPPTAGFYNEQF
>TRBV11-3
ASSSKGLAGGTFLDTQY
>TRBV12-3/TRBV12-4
ASSTSSFSTDTQY
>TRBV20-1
SATVLAGEGDTQY
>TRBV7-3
ASSSTSGSFNEQF
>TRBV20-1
SARDHTSDGVAQY
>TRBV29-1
SVSGGNSNQPQH
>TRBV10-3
AISEQLREAEQF
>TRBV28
ASSPSPQGAID
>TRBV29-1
SVAGTDSTDTQY
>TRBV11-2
ASTPLGYRRTSYEQY
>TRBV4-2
ASSPRWRDPSYEQY
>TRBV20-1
SAHPGQGARETQY
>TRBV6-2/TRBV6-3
ASSYSYSGTTNSYEQY
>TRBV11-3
ASSVESGQQETQY
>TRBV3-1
ASSQGTGSETQY
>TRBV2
ASSWDMQY
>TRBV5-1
ASSLGEVPYNEQF
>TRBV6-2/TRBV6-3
ASSYGVGDVAYEQY
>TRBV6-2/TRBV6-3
ASSYSMASGRINEQF
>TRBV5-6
ASGGPTTDTQY
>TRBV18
ASSPGQGLTYEQY